This T cell receptor beta chain derives from a study of blood T cell repertoires in COVID-19. The wider study: In each case, the material was cDNA or gDNA derived from T cells, B-cell-depleted T cells, or PBMCs.

In the original processing: Reference gene primer amplification yielded estimated nucleated cell counts. The method was immunoSEQ multiplex PCR; TCRdb's version includes in-frame clones alone and lacks a portion of them. The V and J calls and clone size come from that table; D and trimming were worked out from the DNA. Among around 87,000 clones listed, under 90% were seen once. This CDR3 spans 13 amino acids. Trimming shortened V by 2 bases and J by 0 bases, and 5 bases separated the two germline ends. The germline V gene encodes CDR1 MNHEY and CDR2 SVGEGT. A single count supports this clone. The sample comprised peripheral blood. The sequence was obtained from a human donor with active COVID-19. The donor label of this sample is uncertain. The chain links TRBV6-2 or TRBV6-3 to TRBJ2-7; a possible D gene is TRBD1 (5 bases). CDR3: CASSYGASYEQYF. DNA for the CDR3: TGTGCCAGCAGTTACGGGGCCTCCTACGAGCAGTACTTC.